The present TCR beta chain was sequenced within a study of radiation and T cells in renal cell carcinoma. In germline, CDR1 is MGHDK, CDR2 SYGVNS. Trimming took 6 bases from V and 2 from J, leaving 11 bases between them. The CDR3 covers 15 residues. Time point meaning: baseline pretreatment blood. Treatment meaning: 15 Gy SBRT to primary tumor, nephrectomy 4 weeks later. Sequencing was performed with immunoSEQ multiplex PCR; in TCRdb, only in-frame clones are kept and a portion is missing. In the table there are 110,000 to 150,000 clones, nearly 90% of which are singletons. The source is a woman in her forties or fifties with renal cell carcinoma. This chain uses TRBV25-1 with TRBJ2-6, with a tentative D call TRBD1 (5 bases). The sequencing here drew on blood, taken from a patient whose treatment included radiotherapy and nephrectomy. The CDR3 DNA follows: TGTGCCAGCAGGGCGGACATAGCTGGGGCCAACGTCCTGACTTTC. Encoded protein: CASRADIAGANVLTF.